A selection of T cell receptor beta chains follows, all from one sample in a study of blood T cell repertoires in COVID-19. Assay used: immunoSEQ multiplex PCR; TCRdb lists only in-frame clones, some missing. The sample lists about 290,000 clones; about 90% were seen once. The sample consisted of peripheral blood. These receptors came from a woman in her twenties or thirties with COVID-19, enrolled during active disease. CDR3s leave out the opening cysteine and the closing phenylalanine or tryptophan.

TRBJ2-1 TRBV7-8 ASSSRLVSGGGYNEQF
TRBJ2-7 TRBV4-1 ASSQVRGYAYEQY
TRBJ2-6 TRBV11-3 ASSAGYSGANVLT
TRBJ2-2 TRBV27 ASRYSGGGELF
TRBJ2-1 TRBV7-2 ASSYGLAGGLVNEQF
TRBJ2-7 TRBV29-1 SVLWAWEQY
TRBJ2-1 TRBV15 ATRPRQGSSYNEQF
TRBJ2-3 TRBV1 TSSQDRAGGYTQY
TRBJ1-6 TRBV19 ASSIGGSGPGDSPLH
TRBJ2-7 TRBV6-5 ASGSRRAPPYEQY
TRBJ2-5 TRBV19 ASSIGLGGAGETQY
TRBJ1-2 TRBV28 ASSLGGALRYGYT
TRBJ2-1 TRBV10-1 ASSLPGSYNEQF
TRBJ1-1 TRBV4-1 ASAGLGTEAF
TRBJ2-7 TRBV19 ASSIGTGVSGEQY
TRBJ1-1 TRBV5-5 ASSLMTGHTEAF
TRBJ2-3 TRBV28 ASIRAGGLLFTDTQY
TRBJ2-3 TRBV6-1 ASSEVAGGPDTQY
TRBJ2-5 TRBV19 ASSSPGRAAGGTQY
TRBJ2-3 TRBV5-5 ASSLTYGLGSDTQY
TRBJ2-7 TRBV27 ATAGGTHYEQY
TRBJ1-2 TRBV7-9 ASSFGPGTGSGYT
TRBJ1-3 TRBV6-1 ASSDRASGNTIY
TRBJ2-3 TRBV10-1 ASSEQAGTTDTQY
TRBJ2-1 TRBV29-1 SVVQGSSYNEQF
TRBJ2-1 TRBV7-9 ASSSKTSGEYNEQF
TRBJ1-6 TRBV7-2 ASSFVNSPLH
TRBJ2-7 TRBV5-5 ASSLGTDTLEQY
TRBJ2-3 TRBV2 ASSGTFTSTDTQY
TRBJ2-1 TRBV5-1 ASSLAQGVVNEQF